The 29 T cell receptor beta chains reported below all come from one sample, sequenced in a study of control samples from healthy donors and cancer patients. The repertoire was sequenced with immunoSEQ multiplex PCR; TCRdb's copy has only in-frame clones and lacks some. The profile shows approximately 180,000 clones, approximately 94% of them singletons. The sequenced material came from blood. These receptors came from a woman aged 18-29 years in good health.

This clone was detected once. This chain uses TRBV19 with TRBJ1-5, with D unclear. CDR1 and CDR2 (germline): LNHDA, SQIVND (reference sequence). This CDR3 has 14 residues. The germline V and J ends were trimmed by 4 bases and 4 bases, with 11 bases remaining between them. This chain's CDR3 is CASSTQEYNQPQHF. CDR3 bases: TGTGCCAGTAGTACTCAAGAATATAATCAGCCCCAGCATTTT.

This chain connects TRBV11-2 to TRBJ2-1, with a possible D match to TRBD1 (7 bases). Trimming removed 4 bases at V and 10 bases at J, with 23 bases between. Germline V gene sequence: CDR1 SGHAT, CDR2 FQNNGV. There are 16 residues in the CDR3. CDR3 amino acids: CASSWDSTLIGGEQFF. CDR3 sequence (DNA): TGTGCCAGCAGCTGGGACAGTACGTTAATAGGAGGGGAGCAGTTCTTC.

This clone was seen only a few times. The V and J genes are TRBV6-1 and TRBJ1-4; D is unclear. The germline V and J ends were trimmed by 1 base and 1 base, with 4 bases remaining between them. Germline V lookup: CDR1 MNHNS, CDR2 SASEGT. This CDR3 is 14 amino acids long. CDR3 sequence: CASSEGVTNEKLFF. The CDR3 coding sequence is TGTGCCAGCAGTGAAGGAGTAACTAATGAAAAACTGTTTTTT.

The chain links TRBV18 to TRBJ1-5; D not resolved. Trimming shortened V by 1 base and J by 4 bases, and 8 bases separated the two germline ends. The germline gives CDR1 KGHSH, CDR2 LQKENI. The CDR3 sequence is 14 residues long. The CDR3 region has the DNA TGTGCCAGCTCACCACTTTATGTAAATCAGCCCCAGCATTTT. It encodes CASSPLYVNQPQHF. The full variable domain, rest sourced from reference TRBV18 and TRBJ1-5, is NAGVMQNPRHLVRRRGQEARLRCSPMKGHSHVYWYRQLPEEGLKFMVYLQKENIIDESGMPKERFSAEFPKEGPSILRIQQVVRGDSAAYFCASSPLYVNQPQHFGDGTRLSIL.

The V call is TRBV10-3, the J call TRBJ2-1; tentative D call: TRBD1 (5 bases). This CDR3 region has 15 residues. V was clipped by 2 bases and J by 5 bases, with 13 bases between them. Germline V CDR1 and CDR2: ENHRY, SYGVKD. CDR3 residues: CAISEMGQSHNEQFF. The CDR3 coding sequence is TGTGCCATCAGTGAGATGGGGCAATCACACAATGAGCAGTTCTTC.

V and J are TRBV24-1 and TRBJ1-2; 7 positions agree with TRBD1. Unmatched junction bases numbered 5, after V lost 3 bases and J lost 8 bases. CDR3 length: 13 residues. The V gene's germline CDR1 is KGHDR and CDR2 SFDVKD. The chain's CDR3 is CATSDPTRGGYTF. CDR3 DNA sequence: TGTGCCACCAGTGATCCTACCAGGGGGGGCTACACCTTC.

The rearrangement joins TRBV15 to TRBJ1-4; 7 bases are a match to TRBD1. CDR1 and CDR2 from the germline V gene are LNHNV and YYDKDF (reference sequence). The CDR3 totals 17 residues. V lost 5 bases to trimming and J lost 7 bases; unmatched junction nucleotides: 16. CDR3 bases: TGTGCCACCAGCCGCGGGATCGACAGGGACCTCATTGAAAAACTGTTTTTT. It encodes CATSRGIDRDLIEKLFF.

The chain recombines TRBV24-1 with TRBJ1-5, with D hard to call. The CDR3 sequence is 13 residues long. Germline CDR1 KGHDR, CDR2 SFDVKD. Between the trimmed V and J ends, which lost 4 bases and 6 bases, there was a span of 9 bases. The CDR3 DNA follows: TGTGCCACCAGTGACTCAGGTGCTCAGCCCCAGCATTTT. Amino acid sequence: CATSDSGAQPQHF.

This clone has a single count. The CDR3 spells CASSDPITGGADTQYF. The CDR3 DNA sequence: TGTGCCAGCAGTGATCCGATCACGGGAGGCGCAGATACGCAGTATTTT. V and J are TRBV25-1 and TRBJ2-3; 7 bases agree with TRBD2. Germline trimming cut 3 bases from V and 4 bases from J; bases unmatched to any gene: 10. The CDR3 is 16 amino acids. CDR1 and CDR2 from the germline V gene are MGHDK and SYGVNS.

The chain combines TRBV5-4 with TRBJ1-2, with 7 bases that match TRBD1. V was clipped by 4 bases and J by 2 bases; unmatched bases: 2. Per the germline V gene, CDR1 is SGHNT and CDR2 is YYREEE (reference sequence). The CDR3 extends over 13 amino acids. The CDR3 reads CASSQQGNYGYTF. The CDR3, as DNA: TGTGCCAGCAGCCAACAGGGGAACTATGGCTACACCTTC.

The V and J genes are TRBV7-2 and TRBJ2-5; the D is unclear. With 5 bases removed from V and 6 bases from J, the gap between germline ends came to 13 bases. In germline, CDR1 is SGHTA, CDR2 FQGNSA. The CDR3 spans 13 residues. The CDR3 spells CASSPPQSQTQYF. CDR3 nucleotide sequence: TGTGCCAGCAGCCCCCCCCAGTCGCAGACCCAGTACTTC.

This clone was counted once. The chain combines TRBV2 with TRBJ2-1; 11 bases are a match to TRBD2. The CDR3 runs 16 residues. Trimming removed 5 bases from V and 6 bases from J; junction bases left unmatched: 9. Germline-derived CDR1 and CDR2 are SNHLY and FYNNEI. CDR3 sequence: CASSLELAGAGNEQFF. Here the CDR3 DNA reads TGTGCCAGCAGTCTAGAACTAGCGGGAGCGGGCAATGAGCAGTTCTTC.

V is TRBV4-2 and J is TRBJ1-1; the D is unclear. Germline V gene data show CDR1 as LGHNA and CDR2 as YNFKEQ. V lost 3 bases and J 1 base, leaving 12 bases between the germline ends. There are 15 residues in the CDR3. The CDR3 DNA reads TGTGCCAGCAGCCATATGGAACTGACGAACACTGAAGCTTTCTTT. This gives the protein CASSHMELTNTEAFF.

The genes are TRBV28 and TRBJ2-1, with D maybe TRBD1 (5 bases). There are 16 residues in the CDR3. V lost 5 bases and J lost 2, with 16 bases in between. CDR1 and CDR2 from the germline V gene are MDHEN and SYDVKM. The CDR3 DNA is TGTGCCAGCAGTAACCAGGGCCCCCTAACCTACAATGAGCAGTTCTTC. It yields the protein CASSNQGPLTYNEQFF.

The CDR3 loop is CASSYGRGGGYTF. CDR3 nucleotides: TGTGCCAGCAGTTACGGCAGAGGGGGTGGCTACACCTTC. The gene calls are TRBV6-2 or TRBV6-3 and TRBJ1-2; the D gene is possibly TRBD1 (6 bases). V lost 2 bases and J 7 bases, leaving 11 bases between the germline ends. The germline V gene encodes CDR1 MNHEY and CDR2 SVGEGT. The CDR3 is 13 residues long.

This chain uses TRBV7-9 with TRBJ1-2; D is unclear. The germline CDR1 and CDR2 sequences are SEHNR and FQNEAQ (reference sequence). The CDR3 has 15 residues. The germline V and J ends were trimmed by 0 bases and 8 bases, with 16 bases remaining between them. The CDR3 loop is CASSLAGQEERGYTF. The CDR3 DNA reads TGTGCCAGCAGCTTAGCGGGCCAGGAGGAGAGGGGCTACACCTTC.

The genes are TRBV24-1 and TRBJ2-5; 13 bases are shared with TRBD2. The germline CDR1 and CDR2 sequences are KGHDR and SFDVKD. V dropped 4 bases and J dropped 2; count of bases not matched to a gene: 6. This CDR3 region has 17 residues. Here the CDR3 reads CATSDLGLAGLQETQYF. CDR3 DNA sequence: TGTGCCACCAGTGACCTGGGACTAGCGGGATTACAAGAGACCCAGTACTTC.

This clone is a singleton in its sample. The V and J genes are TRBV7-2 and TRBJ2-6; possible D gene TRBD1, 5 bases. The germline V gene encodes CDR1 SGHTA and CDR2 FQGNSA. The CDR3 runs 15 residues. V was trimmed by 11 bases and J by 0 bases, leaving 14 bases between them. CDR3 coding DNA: TGTGCCGGCCGAAGGCAGGGCTCTGGGGCCAACGTCCTGACTTTC. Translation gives CAGRRQGSGANVLTF.

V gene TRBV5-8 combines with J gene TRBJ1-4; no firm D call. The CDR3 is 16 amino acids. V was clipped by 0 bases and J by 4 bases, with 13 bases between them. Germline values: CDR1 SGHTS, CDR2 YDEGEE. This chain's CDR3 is CASSLGSGSINEKLFF. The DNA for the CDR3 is TGTGCCAGCAGCTTGGGTTCCGGGTCCATTAATGAAAAACTGTTTTTT.

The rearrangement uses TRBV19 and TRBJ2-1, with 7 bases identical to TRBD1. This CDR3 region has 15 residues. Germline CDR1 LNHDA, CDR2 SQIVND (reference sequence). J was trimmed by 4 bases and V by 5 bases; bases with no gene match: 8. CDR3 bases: TGTGCCAGTAGTTTTTCCGGGACAGTATACAATGAGCAGTTCTTC. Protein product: CASSFSGTVYNEQFF.

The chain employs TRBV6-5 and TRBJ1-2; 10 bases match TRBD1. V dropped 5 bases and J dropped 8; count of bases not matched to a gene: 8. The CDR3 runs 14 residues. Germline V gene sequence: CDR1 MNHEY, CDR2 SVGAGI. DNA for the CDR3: TGTGCCAGCAGTCCCGGGACAGGGGTAGGGGGCTACACCTTC. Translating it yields CASSPGTGVGGYTF.

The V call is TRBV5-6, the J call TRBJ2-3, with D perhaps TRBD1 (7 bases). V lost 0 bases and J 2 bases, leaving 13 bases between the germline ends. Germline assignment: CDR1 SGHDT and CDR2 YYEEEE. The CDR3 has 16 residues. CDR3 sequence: CASSLVPGGLTDTQYF. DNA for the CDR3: TGTGCCAGCAGCTTGGTGCCAGGGGGACTCACAGATACGCAGTATTTT.

This CDR3 reads CASRGGNNQPQHF. CDR3 nucleotide sequence: TGTGCCAGCAGGGGGGGAAACAATCAGCCCCAGCATTTT. V gene TRBV6-6 combines with J gene TRBJ1-5; D may be TRBD1 (5 bases). The CDR3 loop spans 13 amino acids. The germline V gene encodes CDR1 MNHNY and CDR2 SVGAGI (reference sequence). V lost 6 bases and J lost 3, with 9 bases in between.

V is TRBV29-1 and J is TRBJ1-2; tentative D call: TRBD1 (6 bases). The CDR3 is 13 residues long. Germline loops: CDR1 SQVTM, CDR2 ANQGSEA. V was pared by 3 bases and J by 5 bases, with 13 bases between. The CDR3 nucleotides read TGCAGCGTTGACAGGGGAGAGACTTATGGCTACACCTTC. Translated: CSVDRGETYGYTF.

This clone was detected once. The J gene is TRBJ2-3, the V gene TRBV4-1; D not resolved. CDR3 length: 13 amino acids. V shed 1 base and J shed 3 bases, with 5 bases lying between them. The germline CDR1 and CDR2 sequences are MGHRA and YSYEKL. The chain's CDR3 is CASSQVGTDTQYF. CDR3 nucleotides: TGCGCCAGCAGCCAAGTTGGAACAGATACGCAGTATTTT.

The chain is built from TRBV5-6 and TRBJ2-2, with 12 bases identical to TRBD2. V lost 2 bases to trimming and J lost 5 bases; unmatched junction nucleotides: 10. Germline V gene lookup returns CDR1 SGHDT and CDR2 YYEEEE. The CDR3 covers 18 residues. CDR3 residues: CASSFGTTSGRGTGELFF. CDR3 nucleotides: TGTGCCAGCAGCTTTGGTACGACTAGCGGGAGAGGTACCGGGGAGCTGTTTTTT. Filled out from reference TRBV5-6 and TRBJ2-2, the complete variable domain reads DAGVTQSPTHLIKTRGQQVTLRCSPKSGHDTVSWYQQALGQGPQFIFQYYEEEERQRGNFPDRFSGHQFPNYSSELNVNALLLGDSALYLCASSFGTTSGRGTGELFFGEGSRLTVL.

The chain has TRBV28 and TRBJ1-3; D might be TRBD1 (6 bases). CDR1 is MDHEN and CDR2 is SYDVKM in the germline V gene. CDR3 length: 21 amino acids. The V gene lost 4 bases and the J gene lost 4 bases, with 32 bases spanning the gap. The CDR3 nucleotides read TGTGCCAGCAGTTCCCCGGGACAAAGTGCCGGCGGGCGTATCCTCGGAAACACCATATATTTT. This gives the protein CASSSPGQSAGGRILGNTIYF.

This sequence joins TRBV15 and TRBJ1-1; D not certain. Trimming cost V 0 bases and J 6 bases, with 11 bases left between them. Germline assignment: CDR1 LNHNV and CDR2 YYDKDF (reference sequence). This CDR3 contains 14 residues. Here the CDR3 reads CATSRDGRVPEAFF. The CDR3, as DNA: TGTGCCACCAGCAGAGATGGGAGGGTACCTGAAGCTTTCTTT.

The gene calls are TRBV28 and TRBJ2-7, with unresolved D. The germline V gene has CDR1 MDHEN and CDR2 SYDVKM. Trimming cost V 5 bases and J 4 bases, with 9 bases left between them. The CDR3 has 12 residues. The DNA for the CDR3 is TGTGCCAGCAGTAGCCGACCTTACGAGCAGTACTTC. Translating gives CASSSRPYEQYF. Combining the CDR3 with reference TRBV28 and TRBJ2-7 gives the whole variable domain DVKVTQSSRYLVKRTGEKVFLECVQDMDHENMFWYRQDPGLGLRLIYFSYDVKMKEKGDIPEGYSVSREKKERFSLILESASTNQTSMYLCASSSRPYEQYFGPGTRLTVT.